The next 27 T cell receptor beta chains were all read from a single sample in a study of metastatic and nonmetastatic thyroid tumors. Treatment of any kind had been given to no patient before thyroid surgery. Via MiXCR, TCRdb re-called the PCR reads. The data hold some 83,000 clones, with approximately 12% observed a single time. The sample taken for sequencing was tumor tissue. Every receptor here comes from a female donor with papillary thyroid cancer or a benign thyroid nodule (not recorded which). Some clones in this sample may be carry-over from other donors' samples.

This clone was recorded many times. This chain links TRBV5-1 with TRBJ2-3, with 7 positions matching TRBD1. Trimming took 4 bases from V and 2 from J; bases not matched to a gene: 7. Germline lookup yields CDR1 SGHRS and CDR2 YFSETQ. The CDR3 runs 15 residues. CDR3 loop: CASSLGGVHTDTQYF. The DNA for the CDR3 is TGCGCCAGCAGCCTAGGGGGCGTCCACACAGATACGCAGTATTTT. The entire variable domain, with the rest obtained from reference TRBV5-1 and TRBJ2-3, is as follows: KAGVTQTPRYLIKTRGQQVTLSCSPISGHRSVSWYQQTPGQGLQFLFEYFSETQRNKGNFPGRFSGRQFSNSRSEMNVSTLELGDSALYLCASSLGGVHTDTQYFGPGTRLTVL.

This clone occurred many times. This chain connects TRBV6-1 to TRBJ1-2; no clear D gene. CDR3 length equals 14 residues. Germline CDR1 is MNHNS and CDR2 is SASEGT. V lost 7 bases to trimming and J lost 6 bases, with 18 bases between them. CDR3 DNA: TGTGCCAGCACTCCCGGAGGAGGGTGGGATGGCTACACCTTC. This gives the protein CASTPGGGWDGYTF.

This clone was observed a handful of times. A much larger clone differs by one base, so this may be a read error. The CDR3 region is CASRTGTSGGQLAYEQYF. CDR3 DNA: TGTGCCAGCAGGACCGGGACTAGCGGGGGCCAACTGGCTTACGAGCAGTACTTC. The rearrangement links TRBV6-5 to TRBJ2-7; 14 nucleotides line up with TRBD2. CDR1 and CDR2 (germline): MNHEY, SVGAGI. CDR3 size: 18 residues. The V segment lost 6 bases and the J segment 4 bases; nucleotides outside the gene matches: 14.

The sample holds many counts of this clone. The chain joins TRBV10-3 to TRBJ2-7; D unclear. V lost 5 bases to trimming and J lost 6 bases, with 8 bases between them. CDR1 is ENHRY, CDR2 SYGVKD, per germline. The length of the CDR3 is 11 residues. The CDR3 here is CAISITGEQYF. The CDR3 DNA sequence: TGTGCCATCAGTATTACGGGCGAGCAGTACTTC.

This clone was detected many times. The CDR3 DNA is TGTGCCTGGAGTAAGACAGGGATTAACATTCAGTACTTC. Its protein product is CAWSKTGINIQYF. V usage is TRBV30 and J usage is TRBJ2-4, with 7 bases lining up with TRBD1. Germline V gene data show CDR1 as GTSNPN and CDR2 as SVGIG (reference sequence). V was pared by 2 bases and J by 7 bases, with 5 bases of the junction left unmatched. The CDR3 has 13 amino acids.

This clone has at least ten counts. CDR3 sequence reads: CASSQALGSWETQYF. For the CDR3, the DNA is TGTGCCAGCAGCCAAGCACTGGGTTCATGGGAGACCCAGTACTTC. The chain combines TRBV14 with TRBJ2-5; no reliable D call. V was clipped by 1 base and J by 5 bases, with 14 bases between them. This CDR3 is 15 amino acids long. Germline V gives CDR1 SGHDN, CDR2 FVKESK.

Note on this clone: This may stem from a read error, because a much larger clone lies one nucleotide away. This rearrangement joins TRBV12-3 or TRBV12-4 to TRBJ1-1; no firm D call. This CDR3 region has 14 residues. V shed 6 bases and J shed 3 bases, with 14 bases lying between them. The CDR3 DNA follows: TGTGCCAGCAGCCAAGGACTGAGAGACACTGAAGCTTTCTTT. Protein: CASSQGLRDTEAFF.

This clone showed up just a few times. The chain joins TRBV20-1 to TRBJ2-7; 11 bases fit TRBD2. Germline V gives CDR1 DFQATT, CDR2 SNEGSKA (reference sequence). This CDR3 region has 14 residues. V shed 5 bases, J shed 1 base, and the junction held 4 bases outside the gene matches. This chain's CDR3 is CSAVTSGISYEQYF. Here the CDR3 DNA reads TGCAGTGCTGTGACTAGCGGGATTTCCTACGAGCAGTACTTC.

This clone has ten or more counts. The CDR3 DNA reads TGCAGTGCTGGCGGGGGGGGTACTAGCGGGAAGGAGCAGTTCTTC. It encodes CSAGGGGTSGKEQFF. The chain employs TRBV20-1 and TRBJ2-1; 10 bases map to TRBD2. This CDR3 has 15 residues. Trimming removed 5 bases from V and 10 bases from J; junction bases left unmatched: 14. CDR1 is DFQATT and CDR2 is SNEGSKA in the germline V gene (reference sequence).

This clone was found many times. The V and J genes are TRBV5-1 and TRBJ2-2; a weak D match, TRBD1 (6 bases). The CDR3 has 16 amino acids. V was trimmed by 2 bases and J by 4 bases, leaving 15 bases between them. Germline assignment: CDR1 SGHRS and CDR2 YFSETQ. CDR3 nucleotide sequence: TGCGCCAGCAGCTTTGGGATAACAGGGATCACCGGGGAGCTGTTTTTT. Its translation is CASSFGITGITGELFF.

At least ten counts were recorded for this clone. The J gene is TRBJ2-7, the V gene TRBV20-1; 7 positions agree with TRBD1. The CDR3 length is 13 residues. Unmatched junction bases numbered 9, after V lost 6 bases and J lost 4 bases. CDR1 and CDR2 from the germline V gene are DFQATT and SNEGSKA (reference sequence). The DNA of the CDR3 is TGCAGTGCGCCGACAGGGACGGCATACGAGCAGTACTTC. It specifies CSAPTGTAYEQYF.

As for this clone: This clone may be a read error of a much larger clone one base away. Additional DNA sequences in this sample encode the identical CDR3. J is TRBJ1-1 and V is TRBV20-1; D uncertain. The germline CDR1 and CDR2 sequences are DFQATT and SNEGSKA (reference sequence). CDR3 length equals 11 residues. The ends were cut back, 6 bases at V and 2 bases at J, with 7 bases in the middle. In DNA, the CDR3 is TGCAGTGCCTTACTTAACACTGAAGCTTTCTTT. Protein sequence: CSALLNTEAFF.

This clone has a count of ten or more. The rearrangement uses TRBV5-1 and TRBJ2-1; 8 nucleotides agree with TRBD1. The CDR3 is 16 residues long. Looked up from germline, CDR1 is SGHRS and CDR2 is YFSETQ. After removal of 0 bases from V and 8 bases from J, the junction contained 10 bases not matched to a gene. The chain's CDR3 is CASSLGRTGRVDEQFF. The CDR3 region has the DNA TGCGCCAGCAGCTTGGGGAGGACAGGGCGAGTCGATGAGCAGTTCTTC.

This clone was counted at least ten times. The chain combines TRBV19 with TRBJ1-5; TRBD1 is a possible D gene (5 bases). Germline assignment: CDR1 LNHDA and CDR2 SQIVND (reference sequence). CDR3 length: 15 amino acids. V was cut by 8 bases and J by 1 base, with 15 bases left in between. This CDR3 reads CASRGREESNQPQHF. Here the CDR3 DNA reads TGTGCCAGTCGGGGCAGGGAGGAAAGCAATCAGCCCCAGCATTTT.

This clone was observed at least ten times. This same CDR3 is encoded by further DNA sequences in the sample. V is TRBV10-1 and J is TRBJ2-3, with 7 positions matching TRBD1. Germline assignment: CDR1 WNHNN and CDR2 SYGVQD (reference sequence). There are 14 residues in the CDR3. Trimming removed 5 bases from V and 7 bases from J; junction bases left unmatched: 9. The CDR3 region has the DNA TGCGCCAGCAGTCCCCGGACAGGTTCAAATACGCAGTATTTT. This codes for CASSPRTGSNTQYF.

This clone has ten or more counts. This sequence joins TRBV30 and TRBJ1-4, with 9 bases fitting TRBD1. J lost 8 bases, V lost 2 bases, and 6 bases had no gene match. Germline V gene lookup returns CDR1 GTSNPN and CDR2 SVGIG (reference sequence). The CDR3 is 14 amino acids. CDR3 loop: CAWSRQGGAEKLFF. CDR3 nucleotide sequence: TGTGCCTGGAGTCGACAGGGGGGGGCGGAAAAACTGTTTTTT.

This clone was seen a handful of times. A much more abundant neighbour one base away suggests this may be a read error. The conserved closing phenylalanine or tryptophan is absent in this CDR3, likely reflecting a read error. This chain connects TRBV5-1 to TRBJ2-5, with a tentative D call TRBD1 (6 bases). Trimming pared 4 bases from V and 3 bases from J, leaving 19 bases between. The germline CDR1 and CDR2 sequences are SGHRS and YFSETQ. The CDR3 consists of 16 residues. The CDR3 nucleotides are TGCGCCAGCAGCATAGGACAGCGAATACACGAAGAGACCCAGTACCTC. Translating gives CASSIGQRIHEETQYL.

About this clone itself: This may be a read error: a much more frequent sequence differs by one nucleotide. Other DNA variants within this sample encode the same CDR3. The chain recombines TRBV20-1 with TRBJ2-2; D not resolved. V lost 2 bases to trimming and J lost 2 bases, with 9 bases between them. This CDR3 contains 14 residues. The germline gives CDR1 DFQATT, CDR2 SNEGSKA (reference sequence). CDR3 amino acids: CSARRQLNTGELFF. The CDR3 region has the DNA TGCAGTGCTAGAAGGCAGCTCAACACCGGGGAGCTGTTTTTT.

A note on this clone: One junction end disagrees with the germline gene, perhaps due to a read error. V gene TRBV6-4 combines with J gene TRBJ1-5; 12 bases line up with TRBD1. Germline-derived CDR1 and CDR2 are MRHNA and SNTAGT. The CDR3 sequence is 14 residues long. The CDR3 loop reads CASTGTGGNQPKHF. DNA for the CDR3: TGTGCCAGCACAGGGACAGGGGGCAATCAGCCCAAGCACTTT.

The chain has TRBV18 and TRBJ2-7, with 7 bases fitting TRBD1. The CDR3 sequence is 13 residues long. The trim removed 8 bases at V and 1 base at J, leaving 5 bases unmatched. Germline V gene sequence: CDR1 KGHSH, CDR2 LQKENI. CDR3 amino acids: CASGGQSSYEQYF. The CDR3 bases are TGTGCCAGCGGGGGACAGAGTTCCTACGAGCAGTACTTC.

This chain uses TRBV3-1 with TRBJ2-7; D is uncertain. Trimming took 1 base from V and 0 from J, leaving 10 bases between them. This CDR3 has 15 residues. CDR1 and CDR2 from the germline V gene are LGHDT and YNNKEL (reference sequence). Here the CDR3 DNA reads TGTGCCAGCAGCCAAGGCGTGCGGAGCTCCTACGAGCAGTACTTC. The encoded protein is CASSQGVRSSYEQYF.

This clone appeared a few times. The V call is TRBV5-4, the J call TRBJ2-7; D is ambiguous. V dropped 4 bases and J dropped 5 bases, with 13 bases sitting between them. This CDR3 is built from 13 residues. Germline CDR1 is SGHNT and CDR2 is YYREEE (reference sequence). The CDR3 is CASSPAETHEQYF. The CDR3 DNA sequence: TGTGCCAGCAGCCCGGCCGAAACCCACGAGCAGTACTTC.

This clone was counted ten times or more. This rearrangement joins TRBV11-3 to TRBJ2-7, with D possibly TRBD1 on 6 matching bases. Germline CDR1 reads SGHNT; CDR2 reads YENEEA. Between the trimmed V and J ends, which lost 0 bases and 2 bases, there was a span of 11 bases. The CDR3 covers 15 residues. The CDR3 is CASSLENRAPYEQYF. CDR3 in DNA: TGTGCCAGCAGCTTAGAGAACAGGGCCCCCTACGAGCAGTACTTC.

This clone appeared a few times. V and J are TRBV7-2 and TRBJ2-1, with 13 nucleotides matching TRBD2. The CDR3 is 20 residues long. The trim removed 3 bases at V and 4 bases at J, leaving 15 bases unmatched. The germline V gene encodes CDR1 SGHTA and CDR2 FQGNSA. The CDR3 bases are TGTGCCAGCAGCTTCGCGTTTCGGGGGACTAGCGGGACGTTATACAATGAGCAGTTCTTC. As protein: CASSFAFRGTSGTLYNEQFF.

Details on this clone: A much larger clonotype is one base distant, so this may be a read error. Within the sample, other DNA sequences also encode this same CDR3. The J gene is TRBJ2-2, the V gene TRBV11-2; the match to TRBD1 covers 7 bases. The CDR3 has 19 amino acids. J gave up 2 bases and V 5 bases, and 17 bases lay outside the gene matches. Per germline, CDR1 SGHAT and CDR2 FQNNGV. The CDR3 coding sequence is TGTGCCAGCAGCCCCCCCGGGCAGGGGGTTTTCGCTAACACCGGGGAGCTGTTTTTT. It codes for CASSPPGQGVFANTGELFF.

The V and J genes are TRBV6-1 and TRBJ2-3; D is unresolved. CDR3 length equals 15 residues. Looked up from germline, CDR1 is MNHNS and CDR2 is SASEGT. This CDR3 reads CTSSKGASSTDTQYF. For the CDR3, the DNA is TGTACAAGCAGTAAGGGTGCTTCTAGCACAGATACGCAGTATTTT.

This clone was observed many times. The chain links TRBV20-1 to TRBJ2-3; perhaps TRBD2 as D (6 bases). This CDR3 is 13 amino acids long. Per germline, CDR1 DFQATT and CDR2 SNEGSKA (reference sequence). V was clipped by 3 bases and J by 8 bases, with 15 bases between them. The CDR3, as DNA: TGCAGTGCTAGTTCAGGAGGGGACTTTACGCAGTATTTT. This codes for CSASSGGDFTQYF.